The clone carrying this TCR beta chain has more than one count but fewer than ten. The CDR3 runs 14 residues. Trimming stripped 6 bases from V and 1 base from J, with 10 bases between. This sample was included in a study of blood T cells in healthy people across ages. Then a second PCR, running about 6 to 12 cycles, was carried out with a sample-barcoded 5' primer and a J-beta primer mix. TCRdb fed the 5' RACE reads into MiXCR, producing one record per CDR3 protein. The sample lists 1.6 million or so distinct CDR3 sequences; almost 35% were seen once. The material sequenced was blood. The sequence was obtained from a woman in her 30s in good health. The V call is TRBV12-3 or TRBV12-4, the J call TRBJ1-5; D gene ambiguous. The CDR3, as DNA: TGTGCCAGCAGGGGAGGACTGAGCAATCAGCCCCAGCATTTT. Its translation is CASRGGLSNQPQHF.